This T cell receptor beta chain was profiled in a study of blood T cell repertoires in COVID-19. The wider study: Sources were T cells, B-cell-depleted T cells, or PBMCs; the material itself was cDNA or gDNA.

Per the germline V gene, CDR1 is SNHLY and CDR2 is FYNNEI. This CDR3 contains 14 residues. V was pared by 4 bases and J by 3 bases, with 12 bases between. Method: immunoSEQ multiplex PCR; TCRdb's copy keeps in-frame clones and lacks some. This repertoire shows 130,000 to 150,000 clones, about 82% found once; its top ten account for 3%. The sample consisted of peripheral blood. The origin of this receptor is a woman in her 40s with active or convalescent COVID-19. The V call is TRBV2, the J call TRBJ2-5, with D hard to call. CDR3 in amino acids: CASSVSSLEETQYF. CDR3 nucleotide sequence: TGTGCCAGCAGTGTTTCCAGCCTAGAAGAGACCCAGTACTTC.